This T cell receptor (beta chain) stems from a study of blood T cell repertoires in COVID-19. The assay was immunoSEQ multiplex PCR, and TCRdb's table has in-frame clones only and misses some. Altogether around 190,000 clones are present, around 90% being singletons, with the ten largest covering 10%. There are 16 residues in the CDR3. Germline assignment: CDR1 MDHEN and CDR2 SYDVKM. V was shortened by 7 bases and J by 2 bases, with 19 bases between the two germline ends. This TCR derives from a young man with acute COVID-19. The specimen sequenced was PBMCs or T cells enriched from blood (not recorded which). The V gene is TRBV28, the J gene TRBJ2-3; D is unresolved. The CDR3 reads CASTSRVTGFTDTQYF. The CDR3 DNA sequence: TGTGCCAGCACCTCCCGGGTTACTGGATTCACAGATACGCAGTATTTT.